This entry features one T cell receptor (beta chain) sequence. Its specificity is not known. RNA extraction and reverse transcription yielded cDNA as sequencing template. Libraries were prepared by immunoSEQ multiplex PCR; TCRdb keeps only in-frame clonotypes and omits some of them. The profile shows 100,000 to 150,000 clones, 61% of them singletons. CDR3 length: 18 amino acids. The data are from a study of CD8+ T cells in alopecia areata. Regarding the study as a whole: Alopecia totalis/universalis scalp especially showed more expanded CD8+ clones than normal scalp. Normal skin's resident alphabeta T cells are also sequenced in scalp samples.

Treatment reported: oral pan-JAK inhibitor, 5-10 mg twice daily. The chain is built from TRBV21-1 and TRBJ2-7. TRBV21-1 is annotated as a pseudogene. The TCR was taken from a human donor with alopecia areata. Here the sequenced sample was CD4+ T cells sorted from blood, taken at week 4, from a patient treated with tofacitinib. The CDR3 sequence: CASSKGQVGVGGTYEQYF. CDR3 in DNA: TGTGCCAGCAGCAAAGGACAGGTAGGAGTCGGCGGGACCTACGAGCAGTACTTC.